This T cell receptor beta chain was identified during a study of cytomegalovirus exposure and HLA in healthy donors. With regard to this clone: No antigen is known for it.

The CDR3 is made up of 18 amino acids. Trimming at V came to 0 bases and at J to 2 bases, leaving 12 bases not matched to a gene. Germline lookup yields CDR1 SGHRS and CDR2 YFSETQ. Vbeta (60) and Jbeta (13) primers were used in the PCR. Authors' processing steps: A follow-up analysis tallied approximately 85 million unique TCR beta chains, roughly 11 million shared. Clones were sequenced by immunoSEQ multiplex PCR, and TCRdb holds only the in-frame ones, with some missing. D and trimming come from the DNA, and the V and J calls and clone size come from that table. The sample gives some 150,000 clones, 85% of which show up once; about 2.3% is in the top ten. Whole-study findings and limits: A likely sequencing artifact accounted for one observed cluster of highly shared sequence variants. Common viral pathogens (according to a later analysis) appeared linked to several of the most significant clusters.

The origin of this receptor is a woman aged 18-30 years in good health and CMV-seronegative. The rearrangement links TRBV5-1 to TRBJ2-3; TRBD2 matches at 7 bases. The source material was PBMCs. In DNA form, the CDR3 reads TGCGCCAGCAGCTTGGAGGCTAGCGGAGTGGGGGTCACAGATACGCAGTATTTT. Its protein product is CASSLEASGVGVTDTQYF.